The present entry profiles one TCR beta chain with its context. Its antigen remains unknown. This entry comes from a study of cytomegalovirus exposure and HLA in healthy donors. The PCR contained 60 Vbeta and 13 Jbeta primers. Repertoires were generated with immunoSEQ multiplex PCR, while TCRdb's copy carries only in-frame clones and drops some. The table has 150,000 to 200,000 clones, over 70% seen once. General study findings and limits: Listed as cytomegalovirus-associated were 150 or so TCR beta chains. What was likely a sequencing artifact was a cluster of highly shared sequence variants.

CDR1 and CDR2 from the germline V gene are ENHRY and SYGVKD. V was cut by 7 bases and J by 2 bases, with 17 bases left in between. There are 15 residues in the CDR3. Sequencing was performed on PBMCs. The receptor was derived from a woman between 45 and 65 years old in good health and CMV-seropositive. This chain connects TRBV10-3 to TRBJ2-5; weak D call: TRBD2 (6 bases). The CDR3 sequence is CAINKGLGGQETQYF. CDR3 DNA sequence: TGTGCCATCAACAAGGGCCTAGGAGGGCAAGAGACCCAGTACTTC.